The clone carrying this T cell receptor (beta chain) showed up just a few times. Its antigen is unidentified. These data belong to a study of T and B cells in COVID-19 patients. Findings and limits, study-wide: No sequencing was yet done of CD4+, regulatory or CD8+ subsets, or of SARS-CoV-2-responsive or tetramer+ sorted cells. In COVID-19 patients, T cell receptor beta variable and joining gene use was reportedly strongly skewed. Symptomatic-phase blood samples from mildly ill patients and early samples from severe cases were scarce.

Each TRB amplification used about 250-550 ng of genomic DNA from blood. TRB rearrangements were amplified by multiplex PCR with BIOMED2 TRB-A/B primers. TCRdb ran MiXCR on the multiplex PCR reads and lists one entry per CDR3 protein. The profile shows 20,000 to 30,000 distinct CDR3 sequences, 32% of them singletons. The CDR3 extends over 16 amino acids. Looked up from germline, CDR1 is MNHEY and CDR2 is SMNVEV (reference sequence). The germline V and J ends were trimmed by 6 bases and 5 bases, with 19 bases remaining between them. The clonotype was recovered from a human donor who had recovered from COVID-19. The rearrangement uses TRBV27 and TRBJ2-2; a weak D match, TRBD2 (5 bases). Source material: blood. CDR3 loop: CASSRGYSWGTGELFF. CDR3 bases: TGTGCCAGCAGCCGAGGGTACAGTTGGGGAACCGGGGAGCTGTTTTTT.